The T cell receptor (beta chain) under discussion was sequenced for a study of T cells after yellow fever vaccination. Study summary: The fractions with low cell numbers were processed using SMART-Seq v4 Ultra Low Input. Study-wide results and caveats: CD4 and CD8 compartments shared a small share of clonotypes. Abundant contaminating clonotypes from the bulk population could appear in FACS-sorted repertoires.

Trimming at V came to 5 bases and at J to 7 bases, leaving 8 bases not matched to a gene. This CDR3 region has 14 residues. Germline CDR1 DFQATT, CDR2 SNEGSKA (reference sequence). This clonotype was detected ten times or more. Its antigen remains unknown. Template switching with 5'RACE generated the TCR cDNA and added a universal primer site and UMIs. TCRdb processed the 5' RACE reads anew with MiXCR; each CDR3 protein has one entry. The table includes about 140,000 distinct CDR3 sequences, over 7% detected once. V gene TRBV20-1 combines with J gene TRBJ2-4, with TRBD1 matching over 10 bases. This receptor was identified in a man younger than 45 who received the YFV17D yellow fever vaccine. This sample comprised CD4+ T cells sorted from PBMCs, obtained 5 days after the yellow fever booster vaccination. This CDR3 reads CSALDRGLENIQYF. DNA for the CDR3: TGCAGTGCTCTTGACAGGGGGCTAGAGAACATTCAGTACTTC.